The present T cell receptor (beta chain) was sequenced within a study of blood T cell repertoires in COVID-19. The CDR3 totals 10 residues. The V gene's germline CDR1 is WNHNN and CDR2 SYGVQD (reference sequence). V was shortened by 7 bases and J by 5 bases, with 6 bases between the two germline ends. Here immunoSEQ multiplex PCR was the method, and the copy in TCRdb shows in-frame clones only, minus some. The sample includes roughly 100,000 clones, roughly 80% seen only once; the top ten take roughly 14%. The chain recombines TRBV10-1 with TRBJ2-7; D remains unclear. The sequence was collected from an elderly woman with acute or convalescent COVID-19. Sample: peripheral blood. CDR3 bases: TGCGCCAGCACGAGAAACGAGCAGTACTTC. This gives the protein CASTRNEQYF.